Each of the 21 T cell receptor beta chains below was sequenced from the same sample in a study of T cell clonality in common variable immunodeficiency. Only in-frame clones appear in the TCRdb table, and some are missing; sequencing was by immunoSEQ multiplex PCR. Recorded here are about 37,000 clones, with no singletons, and the ten leading clones hold roughly 3.5%. Sequenced: peripheral blood mononuclear cells. Source of these receptors: a person aged 18-69 years in good health.

There are many counts of this clone. The CDR3 is cut off 3 residues early in the read; its end comes from the germline J gene. V is TRBV5-4 and J is TRBJ1-2; D is perhaps TRBD1 (5 bases). V lost 4 bases and J lost 4, with 20 bases in between. The germline gives CDR1 SGHNT, CDR2 YYREEE (reference sequence). This CDR3 spans 16 amino acids. The sequenced CDR3 bases are TGTGCCAGCAGCGTCGGGACTGCTATTTCGTTCTATGGC. Protein product: CASSVGTAISFYG. Given in full, the CDR3 is CASSVGTAISFYGYTF.

This clone was counted at least ten times. The CDR3 reads CAWSATGNGELFF. Partial CDR3 DNA: TGTGCCTGGAGTGCGACAGGGAACGGGGAG. The chain is built from TRBV30 and TRBJ2-2; 7 bases fit TRBD1. The read terminates 3 residues ahead of where the CDR3 ends, so the germline J gene completes it. Looked up from germline, CDR1 is GTSNPN and CDR2 is SVGIG (reference sequence). CDR3 length: 13 amino acids. V lost 1 base and J lost 7; bases outside the gene matches: 3. Together with reference TRBV30 and TRBJ2-2, the CDR3 gives the full variable domain: SQTIHQWPATLVQPVGSPLSLECTVEGTSNPNLYWYRQAAGRGLQLLFYSVGIGQISSEVPQNLSASRPQDRQFILSSKKLLLSDSGFYLCAWSATGNGELFFGEGSRLTVL.

This clone was counted a few times. The CDR3 extends 3 residues past the end of the read, so its final part is completed from the germline J gene. The chain joins TRBV5-6 to TRBJ2-7; 7 bases map to TRBD1. After removal of 4 bases from V and 6 bases from J, the junction contained 7 bases not matched to a gene. Germline loops: CDR1 SGHDT, CDR2 YYEEEE. There are 13 residues in the CDR3. Incomplete CDR3 DNA: TGTGCCAGCAGCCGGACAGGCGGAGGCGAG. It translates to CASSRTGGGE. From start to end, the CDR3 is CASSRTGGGEQYF.

This clone has only a few counts. The CDR3 is cut off 3 residues early in the read; its end comes from the germline J gene. V is TRBV7-9 and J is TRBJ2-7, with a tentative D call TRBD2 (5 bases). CDR1 and CDR2 (germline): SEHNR, FQNEAQ (reference sequence). This CDR3 is built from 13 residues. Trimming pared 5 bases from V and 1 base from J, leaving 9 bases between. Incomplete CDR3 DNA: TGTGCCAGCAGCCCCACTAGTTCCTACGAG. Residues: CASSPTSSYE. The complete CDR3 protein is CASSPTSSYEQYF.

Comment on this clone: Sequencing ends 3 residues short of the CDR3 end; the germline J gene provides the rest. The J gene is TRBJ2-5, the V gene TRBV7-6; D not certain. The CDR3 is 11 amino acids. Germline-derived CDR1 and CDR2 are SGHVS and FNYEAQ. Trimming left V 5 bases short and J 7 bases short, with 8 bases between. CDR3 in amino acids: CASSARGTQYF. The DNA read from the CDR3 is TGTGCCAGCAGCGCCCGAGGGACC.

This clone has a count of ten or more. The CDR3 here is CASSVGGLISYEQYF. The sequenced CDR3 bases are TGTGCCAGCTCTGTCGGGGGGCTCATATCCTACGAG. The chain links TRBV28 to TRBJ2-7, with a weak D call TRBD2 (7 bases). The read is 3 residues too short to cover the CDR3 end, so that end is filled in from the germline J gene. This CDR3 comprises 15 residues. Trimming pared 8 bases from V and 1 base from J, leaving 18 bases between. CDR1 is MDHEN, CDR2 SYDVKM, per germline. The complete variable domain, with remaining parts taken from reference TRBV28 and TRBJ2-7, reads DVKVTQSSRYLVKRTGEKVFLECVQDMDHENMFWYRQDPGLGLRLIYFSYDVKMKEKGDIPEGYSVSREKKERFSLILESASTNQTSMYLCASSVGGLISYEQYFGPGTRLTVT.

This clone is labeled medium-sized. Read data end 3 residues before the CDR3 end; the end is taken from the germline J gene. This chain connects TRBV20-1 to TRBJ2-7; D is possibly TRBD2 (5 bases). Germline V lookup: CDR1 DFQATT, CDR2 SNEGSKA (reference sequence). The CDR3 covers 15 residues. V gave up 3 bases and J gave up 0 bases, with 15 bases separating them. The part of the CDR3 DNA that was read is TGCAGTGCTAGCCCTACCCCGCGGGCCTCCTACGAG. It translates to CSASPTPRASYE. In full, the CDR3 is CSASPTPRASYEQYF.

A note on this clone: The CDR3 extends 3 residues past the end of the read, so its final part is completed from the germline J gene. This chain uses TRBV20-1 with TRBJ1-1; 9 bases line up with TRBD1. J gave up 0 bases and V 0 bases, and 5 bases lay outside the gene matches. Per germline, CDR1 DFQATT and CDR2 SNEGSKA (reference sequence). This CDR3 has 16 residues. The CDR3: CSARDPGQGLNTEAFF. The sequenced part of the CDR3 DNA is TGCAGTGCTAGAGATCCGGGACAGGGTTTGAACACTGAA.

This clone was seen at least ten times. The read ends 3 residues early relative to the CDR3; the germline J gene fills the gap. Within the sample, other DNA sequences also encode this same CDR3. J is TRBJ2-5 and V is TRBV29-1; TRBD1 matches 7 bases. The length of the CDR3 is 14 residues. The germline CDR1 and CDR2 sequences are SQVTM and ANQGSEA. V lost 7 bases and J lost 7; bases outside the gene matches: 15. The CDR3 loop reads CSGTRDSSGVTQYF. The DNA read from the CDR3 is TGCAGCGGGACTCGGGACAGTTCAGGTGTGACC.

The table lists this clone with a few counts. The CDR3 end lies 3 residues beyond the end of the read and is filled in from the germline J gene. This chain uses TRBV18 with TRBJ1-1; D is unresolved. The CDR3 runs to 14 residues. Trimming pared 2 bases from V and 4 bases from J, leaving 11 bases between. CDR1 is KGHSH, CDR2 LQKENI, per germline. CDR3 bases read: TGTGCCAGCTCACCAAAGGGTAGCGGCACTGAA. This encodes CASSPKGSGTE. Given in full, the CDR3 is CASSPKGSGTEAFF.

This clone was counted ten times or more. The read terminates 3 residues ahead of where the CDR3 ends, so the germline J gene completes it. The same CDR3 is also encoded by other DNA sequences in this sample. The J gene is TRBJ1-5, the V gene TRBV30; weak D call: TRBD1 (6 bases). Germline CDR1 reads GTSNPN; CDR2 reads SVGIG (reference sequence). The V end lost 0 bases, the J end lost 3 bases, and 9 bases lay between the germline ends. This CDR3 is 14 amino acids long. Incomplete CDR3 DNA: TGTGCCTGGAGTGTGGGACAATACAATCAGCCC. Protein product: CAWSVGQYNQP. The CDR3 in full is CAWSVGQYNQPQHF.

This clone was detected ten times or more. The read finishes 3 residues shy of the CDR3 end, and the germline J gene is used to complete it. The chain couples TRBV6-1 to TRBJ2-7; 8 bases align to TRBD2. Germline assignment: CDR1 MNHNS and CDR2 SASEGT. V gave up 2 bases and J gave up 3 bases; unmatched junction bases: 6. The CDR3 extends over 15 amino acids. CDR3 region: CASSESGLALYEQYF. The covered CDR3 bases are TGTGCCAGCAGTGAATCCGGACTAGCCCTCTACGAG.

This clone was counted at least ten times. The read comes to an end 3 residues before the CDR3 does, leaving the germline J gene to fill in the end. This chain connects TRBV2 to TRBJ2-5; 7 positions agree with TRBD2. Germline values: CDR1 SNHLY, CDR2 FYNNEI. The CDR3 extends over 14 amino acids. Germline trimming cut 6 bases from V and 5 bases from J; bases unmatched to any gene: 9. CDR3 loop: CASSSRLARETQYF. The sequenced CDR3 bases are TGTGCCAGCAGCTCCAGACTAGCCAGGGAGACC.

This clone was counted ten times or more. Read sequence stops 3 residues before the CDR3 end, and the germline J gene provides the missing end. This chain links TRBV20-1 with TRBJ2-1; D not resolved. Germline-derived CDR1 and CDR2 are DFQATT and SNEGSKA (reference sequence). The ends were cut back, 3 bases at V and 9 bases at J, with 18 bases in the middle. The CDR3 has 14 amino acids. The CDR3 DNA, read in part, is TGCAGTGCTAGTGAGTGGCAGGTGTCTGTTGAG. Translation gives CSASEWQVSVE. The complete CDR3 sequence is CSASEWQVSVEQFF.

This clone has at least ten counts. Read sequence stops 3 residues before the CDR3 end, and the germline J gene provides the missing end. The chain uses TRBV20-1 and TRBJ2-7; 8 bases align to TRBD2. The V gene's germline CDR1 is DFQATT and CDR2 SNEGSKA (reference sequence). V was pared by 6 bases and J by 0 bases, with 4 bases of the junction left unmatched. The CDR3 has 13 residues. CDR3 DNA, as far as it was read: TGCAGTGCCCGGGGGGGGGCCTCCTACGAG. Its translation is CSARGGASYE. The CDR3 in its entirety is CSARGGASYEQYF.

This clone showed up many times. The observed sequence ends 3 residues before the CDR3 terminus, with the missing tail filled in from the germline J gene. The chain combines TRBV6-1 with TRBJ2-7; D not certain. The CDR3 consists of 13 residues. Germline CDR1 is MNHNS and CDR2 is SASEGT. V dropped 1 base and J dropped 4 bases, with 8 bases sitting between them. The covered CDR3 bases are TGTGCCAGCAGTGAAGTGTCCCCTTACGAG. Its translation: CASSEVSPYE. The full CDR3 sequence reads CASSEVSPYEQYF.

Note on this clone: The read ends 3 residues before the CDR3 terminus; that terminus is restored from the germline J gene. This sequence joins TRBV30 and TRBJ2-2, with D tentatively TRBD2 (6 bases). CDR3 length: 17 residues. CDR1 and CDR2 (germline): GTSNPN, SVGIG (reference sequence). CDR3 bases read: TGTGCCTGGAGGCGGCCTGGGGGGAGCTCCTATAATTCACCG. Protein: CAWRRPGGSSYNSP. The entire CDR3 is CAWRRPGGSSYNSPLFF.

At least ten counts were recorded for this clone. The observed sequence ends 3 residues before the CDR3 terminus, with the missing tail filled in from the germline J gene. The chain carries TRBV5-1 and TRBJ2-7; possible D gene TRBD1, 5 bases. The germline CDR1 and CDR2 sequences are SGHRS and YFSETQ. The V end was cut by 0 bases, the J end by 0 bases, with 10 bases between. This CDR3 has 15 residues. The CDR3 protein is CASSLGTLSSYEQYF. The sequenced part of the CDR3 DNA is TGCGCCAGCAGCTTGGGGACATTAAGCTCCTACGAG.

This clone was seen at least ten times. From the germline J gene comes the end of the CDR3, since the read stops 3 residues before it. This chain connects TRBV6-2 or TRBV6-3 to TRBJ2-7, with D perhaps matching TRBD2 (6 bases). The CDR3 totals 17 residues. V lost 2 bases and J lost 3, with 20 bases in between. Germline-derived CDR1 and CDR2 are MNHEY and SVGEGT. The sequenced CDR3 bases are TGTGCCAGCAGTTACGCTAGCGTCGACCCGAGACGCTACGAG. It yields the protein CASSYASVDPRRYE. The CDR3 in its entirety is CASSYASVDPRRYEQYF.

With regard to this clone: With the read ending 3 residues before the CDR3 end, the germline J gene is used to fill in that end. The genes are TRBV19 and TRBJ1-5, with 12 bases identical to TRBD1. Germline V lookup: CDR1 LNHDA, CDR2 SQIVND (reference sequence). The V segment lost 4 bases and the J segment 7 bases; nucleotides outside the gene matches: 11. CDR3 length: 17 residues. The CDR3 DNA, read in part, is TGTGCCAGTAGTACCCGGGGGACAGGGGGCTGGAAACAGCCC. Translated: CASSTRGTGGWKQP. The entire CDR3 protein is CASSTRGTGGWKQPQHF.

This clone was seen a few times. The CDR3 is cut off 3 residues early in the read; its end comes from the germline J gene. V and J are TRBV30 and TRBJ2-3; 7 nucleotides line up with TRBD1. The CDR3 covers 14 residues. From germline, CDR1 is GTSNPN and CDR2 SVGIG (reference sequence). Losses at the gene ends were 0 bases for V and 4 bases for J; bases not matched to a gene: 4. The CDR3 DNA, read in part, is TGTGCCTGGAGTGTTGACAGGGTATCAGATACG. This translates into CAWSVDRVSDT. The entire CDR3 reads CAWSVDRVSDTQYF.